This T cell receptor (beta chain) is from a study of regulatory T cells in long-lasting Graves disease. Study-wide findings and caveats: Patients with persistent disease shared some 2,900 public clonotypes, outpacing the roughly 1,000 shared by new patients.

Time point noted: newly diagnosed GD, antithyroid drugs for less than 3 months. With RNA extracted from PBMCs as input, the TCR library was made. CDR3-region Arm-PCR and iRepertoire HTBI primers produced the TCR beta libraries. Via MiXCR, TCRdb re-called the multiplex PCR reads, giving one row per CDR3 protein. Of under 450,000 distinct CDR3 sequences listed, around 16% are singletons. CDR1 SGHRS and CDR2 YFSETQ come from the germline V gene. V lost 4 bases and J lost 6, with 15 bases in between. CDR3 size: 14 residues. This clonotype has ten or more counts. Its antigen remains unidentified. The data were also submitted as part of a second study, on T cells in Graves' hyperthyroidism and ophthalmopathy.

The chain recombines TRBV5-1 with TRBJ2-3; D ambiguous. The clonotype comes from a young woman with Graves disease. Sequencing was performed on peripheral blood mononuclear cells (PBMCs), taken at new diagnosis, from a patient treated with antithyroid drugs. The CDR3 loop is CASSETPDFDTQYF. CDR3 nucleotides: TGCGCCAGCAGCGAGACCCCCGATTTTGATACGCAGTATTTT.